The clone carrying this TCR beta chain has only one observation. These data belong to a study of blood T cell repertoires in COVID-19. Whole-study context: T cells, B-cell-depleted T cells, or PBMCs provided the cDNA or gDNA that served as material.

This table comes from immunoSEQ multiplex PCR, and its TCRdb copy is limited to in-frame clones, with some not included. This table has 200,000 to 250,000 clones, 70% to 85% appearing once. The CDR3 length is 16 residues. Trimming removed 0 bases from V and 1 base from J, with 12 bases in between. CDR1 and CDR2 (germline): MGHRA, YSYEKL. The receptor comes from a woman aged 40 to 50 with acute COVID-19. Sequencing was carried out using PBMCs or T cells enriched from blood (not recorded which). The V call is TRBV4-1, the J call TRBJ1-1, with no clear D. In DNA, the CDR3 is TGCGCCAGCAGCCAAGACGATTGGCAGTCGAACACTGAAGCTTTCTTT. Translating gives CASSQDDWQSNTEAFF.